These 8 T cell receptor beta chains came from one sample sequenced in a study of cytomegalovirus exposure and HLA in healthy donors. Both 60 Vbeta primers and 13 Jbeta primers went into the PCR. Only in-frame clones appear in the TCRdb table, and some are missing; sequencing was by immunoSEQ multiplex PCR. The sample holds roughly 100,000 clones, approximately 80% seen once. The sequenced sample consisted of PBMCs. These receptors were collected from a woman aged 18-29 years in good health and CMV-seropositive.

The rearrangement joins TRBV28 to TRBJ2-5; D is possibly TRBD1 (7 bases). The CDR3 contains 14 residues. With 4 bases removed from V and 7 bases from J, the gap between germline ends came to 16 bases. Germline CDR1 is MDHEN and CDR2 is SYDVKM. The chain's CDR3 is CASSSVEGAGTQYF. The CDR3 nucleotides read TGTGCCAGCAGTTCCGTGGAGGGGGCCGGGACCCAGTACTTC.

V gene TRBV7-9 combines with J gene TRBJ2-7; possibly TRBD2 for D (5 bases). Germline CDR1 SEHNR, CDR2 FQNEAQ (reference sequence). Trimming took 0 bases from V and 2 from J, leaving 11 bases between them. This CDR3 has 15 residues. In DNA form, the CDR3 reads TGTGCCAGCAGCTTAGCGCGGGCCGGCGCCTACGAGCAGTACTTC. Amino acids: CASSLARAGAYEQYF.

The chain uses TRBV28 and TRBJ2-5; no clear D. Per germline, CDR1 MDHEN and CDR2 SYDVKM. The CDR3 totals 14 residues. V was trimmed by 1 base and J by 2 bases, leaving 8 bases between them. The CDR3 is CASSLLEEQETQYF. The CDR3 bases are TGTGCCAGCAGTTTATTAGAGGAACAAGAGACCCAGTACTTC.

This sequence joins TRBV9 and TRBJ2-7; the match to TRBD1 covers 7 bases. V was clipped by 3 bases and J by 2 bases; unmatched bases: 5. CDR1 and CDR2 from the germline V gene are SGDLS and YYNGEE. This CDR3 region has 14 residues. In DNA, the CDR3 is TGTGCCAGCAGCGAGACGACAGGGCCCTACGAGCAGTACTTC. Translation gives CASSETTGPYEQYF.

J is TRBJ2-1 and V is TRBV5-4, with D possibly matching TRBD1 (5 bases). The V gene's germline CDR1 is SGHNT and CDR2 YYREEE (reference sequence). With 6 bases removed from V and 9 bases from J, the gap between germline ends came to 10 bases. The CDR3 spans 11 residues. The CDR3, as DNA: TGTGCCAGCACCCTTCAGGGTGAGCAGTTCTTC. This encodes CASTLQGEQFF.

This chain uses TRBV7-9 with TRBJ2-1; 9 bases are a match to TRBD2. This CDR3 has 15 amino acids. Per the germline V gene, CDR1 is SEHNR and CDR2 is FQNEAQ (reference sequence). V was pared by 5 bases and J by 2 bases, with 4 bases of the junction left unmatched. CDR3 protein: CASSHSGSAYNEQFF. CDR3 coding DNA: TGTGCCAGCAGCCATAGCGGGAGCGCCTACAATGAGCAGTTCTTC.

This chain links TRBV12-5 with TRBJ2-2, with a tentative D call TRBD2 (6 bases). CDR3 length: 16 amino acids. V was trimmed by 0 bases and J by 4 bases, leaving 12 bases between them. The germline V gene encodes CDR1 LGHNT and CDR2 FRNRAP. The chain's CDR3 is CASGLVQVSGTGELFF. Written as DNA, the CDR3 is TGTGCTAGTGGTTTGGTACAGGTTAGCGGCACCGGGGAGCTGTTTTTT.

The V gene is TRBV27, the J gene TRBJ2-1, with 8 positions matching TRBD1. The CDR3 is 14 residues long. Trimming at V came to 1 base and at J to 8 bases, leaving 4 bases not matched to a gene. Germline CDR1 and CDR2: MNHEY and SMNVEV (reference sequence). CDR3 amino acids: CASSLWTGSYEQFF. The DNA for the CDR3 is TGTGCCAGCAGTTTATGGACAGGGTCTTATGAGCAGTTCTTC.